The rows below give T cell receptor beta chains drawn from one sample of a study of T cell responses to AZD1222 COVID-19 vaccine. This table comes from immunoSEQ multiplex PCR, and its TCRdb copy is limited to in-frame clones, with some not included. The repertoire holds 140,000 to 150,000 clones, about 92% seen once, with 9.1% in the top ten. This specimen consisted of peripheral blood, obtained on day 0 of AZD1222 vaccination. Every receptor here comes from an adult in good health. CDR3s include the opening cysteine and the closing phenylalanine or tryptophan. A D gene is named only where the DNA matches it firmly. Rows give clone size only sometimes, using once, few, many, or a class for an expanded clone.

clone_size: NA; d_call: NA; j_call: TRBJ1-1; v_call: TRBV19; cdr3_nt: TGTGCCAGTAGTATAGTTCGCGTGAACACTGAAGCTTTCTTT; cdr3_aa: CASSIVRVNTEAFF
clone_size: NA; d_call: NA; j_call: TRBJ1-4; v_call: TRBV2; cdr3_nt: TGTGCCAGCAGGTCCGGGGGTTGGGAAAAACTGTTTTTT; cdr3_aa: CASRSGGWEKLFF
clone_size: NA; d_call: NA; j_call: TRBJ1-6; v_call: TRBV12-5; cdr3_nt: TGTGCTAGTGGTCCGACGAAGGGACAAGATATTATCCTCCACTTT; cdr3_aa: CASGPTKGQDIILHF
clone_size: NA; d_call: TRBD1; j_call: TRBJ2-7; v_call: TRBV5-6; cdr3_nt: TGTGCCAGCAGCCCCGGGACAGGGGGGGACGAGCAGTACTTC; cdr3_aa: CASSPGTGGDEQYF
clone_size: NA; d_call: NA; j_call: TRBJ1-2; v_call: TRBV29-1; cdr3_nt: TGCAGCGTTGAAGCGGGGGGGCGGGATGGCTACACCTTC; cdr3_aa: CSVEAGGRDGYTF
clone_size: NA; d_call: TRBD2; j_call: TRBJ2-5; v_call: TRBV5-4; cdr3_nt: TGTGCCAGCAGCTTGGGGACTAGCGGGGGGGCTATGGAGACCCAGTACTTC; cdr3_aa: CASSLGTSGGAMETQYF
clone_size: NA; d_call: NA; j_call: TRBJ1-2; v_call: TRBV7-9; cdr3_nt: TGTGCCAGCACCCAACAAAGGGGTGGCTACACCTTC; cdr3_aa: CASTQQRGGYTF
clone_size: NA; d_call: NA; j_call: TRBJ1-5; v_call: TRBV6-1; cdr3_nt: TGTGCCAGCAGTGAAGCCGGACAGATATACTCACCACCCCAGCATTTT; cdr3_aa: CASSEAGQIYSPPQHF
clone_size: few; d_call: NA; j_call: TRBJ1-2; v_call: TRBV4-1; cdr3_nt: TGCGCCAGCAGCCAAGTGTGGGGAATCGCTAACTATGGCTACACCTTC; cdr3_aa: CASSQVWGIANYGYTF
clone_size: NA; d_call: TRBD2; j_call: TRBJ2-7; v_call: TRBV5-4; cdr3_nt: TGTGCCAGCAGCTCCTGGACTAGCGGGAGCTCCTACGAGCAGTACTTC; cdr3_aa: CASSSWTSGSSYEQYF
clone_size: NA; d_call: TRBD2; j_call: TRBJ2-1; v_call: TRBV30; cdr3_nt: TGTGCCTGGAGTCCCGGGACTAGCGGTGGCTCGGAGCAGTTCTTC; cdr3_aa: CAWSPGTSGGSEQFF
clone_size: once; d_call: NA; j_call: TRBJ1-2; v_call: TRBV5-1; cdr3_nt: TGCGCCAGCAGGAGCGATACTAACTATGGCTACACCTTC; cdr3_aa: CASRSDTNYGYTF
clone_size: NA; d_call: NA; j_call: TRBJ2-7; v_call: TRBV3-1/TRBV3-2; cdr3_nt: TGTGCCAGCAGCCAAGAGGGAGTGTGGGAGCAGTACTTC; cdr3_aa: CASSQEGVWEQYF
clone_size: once; d_call: NA; j_call: TRBJ1-5; v_call: TRBV19; cdr3_nt: TGTGCCAGTAGTTGGGTGACCGGGACAAGTAATCAGCCCCAGCATTTT; cdr3_aa: CASSWVTGTSNQPQHF
clone_size: few; d_call: TRBD2; j_call: TRBJ2-1; v_call: TRBV16; cdr3_nt: TGTGCCAGCAGCCAATCGAAACTAGCGGGGGGGTCTGAGCAGTTCTTC; cdr3_aa: CASSQSKLAGGSEQFF